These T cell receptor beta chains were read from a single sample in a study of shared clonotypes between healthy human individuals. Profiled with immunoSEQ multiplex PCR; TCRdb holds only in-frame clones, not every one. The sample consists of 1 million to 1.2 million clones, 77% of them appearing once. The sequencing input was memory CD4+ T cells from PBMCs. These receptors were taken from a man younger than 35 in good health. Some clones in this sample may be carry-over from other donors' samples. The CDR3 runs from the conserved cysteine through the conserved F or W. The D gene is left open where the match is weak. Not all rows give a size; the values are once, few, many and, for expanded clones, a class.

CASSQVGRAGGQETQYF,TGTGCCAGCAGCCAAGTCGGAAGAGCGGGAGGACAAGAGACCCAGTACTTC,17,once,TRBV4-2,TRBD2,TRBJ2-5
CASSYGGEGTDTQYF,TGTGCCAGCAGTTATGGGGGAGAGGGGACAGATACGCAGTATTTT,15,NA,TRBV6-6,NA,TRBJ2-3
CATSILATGSTDTQYF,TGTGCCACCAGCATACTCGCGACAGGGAGCACAGATACGCAGTATTTT,16,NA,TRBV15,TRBD1,TRBJ2-3
CASSQDPGPGWVEQYF,TGCGCCAGTAGCCAAGATCCCGGGCCAGGTTGGGTGGAGCAGTACTTC,16,NA,TRBV4-3,NA,TRBJ2-7
CASRKNREGETQYF,TGTGCCAGCAGAAAAAACAGGGAGGGGGAGACCCAGTACTTC,14,NA,TRBV28,NA,TRBJ2-5
CASSYSGPGELFF,TGTGCCAGCAGTTACTCGGGTCCCGGGGAGCTGTTTTTT,13,NA,TRBV6-5,NA,TRBJ2-2
CASSSSYRGDEQFF,TGTGCCAGCAGTTCAAGTTACAGGGGCGATGAGCAGTTCTTC,14,NA,TRBV6-6,TRBD1,TRBJ2-1
CASAPSGYQETQYF,TGTGCCAGCGCGCCTAGCGGGTACCAAGAGACCCAGTACTTC,14,once,TRBV27,TRBD2,TRBJ2-5
CASSQDTRTDTQYF,TGTGCCAGCAGTCAGGACACCCGCACAGATACGCAGTATTTT,14,NA,TRBV25-1,NA,TRBJ2-3
CASSLGRPTGELFF,TGTGCCAGCAGCTTGGGGCGGCCCACCGGGGAGCTGTTTTTT,14,NA,TRBV5-6,NA,TRBJ2-2
CATSRGAGFKQYF,TGTGCCACCAGCAGGGGTGCGGGTTTCAAGCAGTACTTC,13,once,TRBV15,NA,TRBJ2-7
CASSLGDVRVEQYF,TGTGCCAGCAGCTTAGGCGACGTCCGGGTCGAGCAGTACTTC,14,NA,TRBV11-2,NA,TRBJ2-7
CAISEFEQADTQYF,TGTGCCATCAGTGAGTTTGAACAGGCAGATACGCAGTATTTT,14,NA,TRBV10-3,NA,TRBJ2-3
CASSIGQGTEAFF,TGTGCCAGTAGTATAGGTCAGGGAACTGAAGCTTTCTTT,13,NA,TRBV19,NA,TRBJ1-1
CASSLRVAGDAYEQYF,TGTGCCAGCAGCTTAAGGGTAGCGGGGGACGCCTACGAGCAGTACTTC,16,NA,TRBV7-2,TRBD2,TRBJ2-7
CASSGVEQETQYF,TGCGCCAGCAGCGGCGTTGAACAAGAGACCCAGTACTTC,13,NA,TRBV5-1,NA,TRBJ2-5
CASSPAGEGQETQYF,TGTGCCAGCAGCCCCGCAGGGGAAGGGCAAGAGACCCAGTACTTC,15,NA,TRBV7-3,NA,TRBJ2-5
CASSPRTVLVAGNTIYF,TGTGCCAGCTCACCGAGGACAGTTTTAGTTGCTGGAAACACCATATATTTT,17,NA,TRBV18,NA,TRBJ1-3
CASCPWGTGELFF,TGTGCCAGTTGCCCCTGGGGGACCGGGGAGCTGTTTTTT,13,once,TRBV19,NA,TRBJ2-2
CAWSEGLQGPYEQYF,TGTGCCTGGAGTGAAGGCCTTCAGGGCCCCTACGAGCAGTACTTC,15,NA,TRBV30,NA,TRBJ2-7
CASSKRGLANEKLFF,TGTGCCAGCAGCAAAAGGGGTTTAGCTAATGAAAAACTGTTTTTT,15,NA,TRBV5-8,NA,TRBJ1-4
CASTIGRGQETQYF,TGTGCCAGCACCATTGGGAGGGGGCAAGAGACCCAGTACTTC,14,once,TRBV5-8,NA,TRBJ2-5
CSVRTSGRPDTQYF,TGCAGCGTCAGGACTAGCGGGAGGCCAGATACGCAGTATTTT,14,NA,TRBV29-1,TRBD2,TRBJ2-3
CASSLFRPGGKSNYGYTF,TGTGCCAGCAGTTTATTCCGGCCAGGGGGCAAATCTAACTATGGCTACACCTTC,18,NA,TRBV28,TRBD1,TRBJ1-2
CASSTGTATGETQYF,TGCGCCAGCAGCACAGGGACAGCAACAGGGGAGACCCAGTACTTC,15,NA,TRBV5-1,TRBD1,TRBJ2-5
CASSPVETQYF,TGTGCCAGCAGCCCCGTGGAGACCCAGTACTTC,11,many,TRBV7-8,NA,TRBJ2-5
CASSPFTATTNEKLFF,TGTGCCAGCTCACCATTTACCGCTACAACTAATGAAAAACTGTTTTTT,16,few,TRBV18,NA,TRBJ1-4
CASSPLPSGGTDTQYF,TGTGCCAGCTCACCATTACCTAGCGGAGGCACAGATACGCAGTATTTT,16,NA,TRBV18,TRBD2,TRBJ2-3
CASLTGLNTGELFF,TGCGCCAGCCTTACGGGACTCAACACCGGGGAGCTGTTTTTT,14,NA,TRBV5-1,NA,TRBJ2-2
CSPYKGTQYF,TGCAGCCCCTATAAGGGGACCCAGTACTTC,10,NA,TRBV20-1,NA,TRBJ2-5
CASRQRRGVPVAFF,TGTGCCAGCAGACAACGAAGGGGGGTCCCCGTAGCTTTCTTT,14,NA,TRBV7-2,NA,TRBJ1-1
CASSMEVGQGAYQPQHF,TGTGCCAGTAGTATGGAGGTTGGCCAGGGAGCATATCAGCCCCAGCATTTT,17,NA,TRBV19,NA,TRBJ1-5